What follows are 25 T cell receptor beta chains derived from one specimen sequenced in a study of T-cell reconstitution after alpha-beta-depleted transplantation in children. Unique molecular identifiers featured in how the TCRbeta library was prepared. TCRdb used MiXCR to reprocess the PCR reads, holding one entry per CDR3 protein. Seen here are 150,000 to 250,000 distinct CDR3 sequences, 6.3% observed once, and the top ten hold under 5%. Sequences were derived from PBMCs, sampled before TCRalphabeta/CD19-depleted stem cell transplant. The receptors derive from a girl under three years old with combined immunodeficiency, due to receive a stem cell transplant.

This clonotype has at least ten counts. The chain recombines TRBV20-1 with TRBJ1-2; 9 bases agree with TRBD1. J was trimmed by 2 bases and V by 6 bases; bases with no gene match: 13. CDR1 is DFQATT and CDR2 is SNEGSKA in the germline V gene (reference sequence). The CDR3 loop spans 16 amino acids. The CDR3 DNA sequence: TGCAGTGCCCTAACCCCGGACAGGGGCCAAAACTATGGCTACACCTTC. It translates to CSALTPDRGQNYGYTF.

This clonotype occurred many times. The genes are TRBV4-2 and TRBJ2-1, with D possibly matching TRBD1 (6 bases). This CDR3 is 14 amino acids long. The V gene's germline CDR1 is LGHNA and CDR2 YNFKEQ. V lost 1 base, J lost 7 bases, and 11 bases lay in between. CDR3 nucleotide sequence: TGTGCCAGCAGCCAAGCCAGGGGATTAAATGAGCAGTTCTTC. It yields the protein CASSQARGLNEQFF.

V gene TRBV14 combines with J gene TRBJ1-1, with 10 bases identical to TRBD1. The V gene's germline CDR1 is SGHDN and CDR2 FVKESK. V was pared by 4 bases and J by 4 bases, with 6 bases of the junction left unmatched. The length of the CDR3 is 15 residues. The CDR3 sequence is CASSLWTGGGTEAFF. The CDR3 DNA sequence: TGTGCCAGCAGCCTTTGGACAGGGGGTGGCACTGAAGCTTTCTTT.

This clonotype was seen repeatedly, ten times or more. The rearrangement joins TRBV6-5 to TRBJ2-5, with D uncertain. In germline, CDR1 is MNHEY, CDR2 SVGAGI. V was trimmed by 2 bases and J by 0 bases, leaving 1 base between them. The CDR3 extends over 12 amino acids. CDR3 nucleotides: TGTGCCAGCAGTTACGACCAAGAGACCCAGTACTTC. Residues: CASSYDQETQYF.

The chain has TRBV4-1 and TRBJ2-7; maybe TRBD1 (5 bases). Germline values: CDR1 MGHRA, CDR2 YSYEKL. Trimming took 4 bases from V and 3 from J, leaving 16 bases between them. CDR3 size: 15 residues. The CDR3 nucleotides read TGCGCCAGCAGCCTCTGGCCAGGACACTTCTACGAGCAGTACTTC. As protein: CASSLWPGHFYEQYF.

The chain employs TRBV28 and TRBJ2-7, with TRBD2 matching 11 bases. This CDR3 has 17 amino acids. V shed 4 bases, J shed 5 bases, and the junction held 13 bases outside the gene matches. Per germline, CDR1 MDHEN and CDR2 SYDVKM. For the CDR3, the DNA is TGTGCCAGCAGTTACGGTAGCGGGAGGGGAAAGGACCACGAGCAGTACTTC. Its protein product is CASSYGSGRGKDHEQYF.

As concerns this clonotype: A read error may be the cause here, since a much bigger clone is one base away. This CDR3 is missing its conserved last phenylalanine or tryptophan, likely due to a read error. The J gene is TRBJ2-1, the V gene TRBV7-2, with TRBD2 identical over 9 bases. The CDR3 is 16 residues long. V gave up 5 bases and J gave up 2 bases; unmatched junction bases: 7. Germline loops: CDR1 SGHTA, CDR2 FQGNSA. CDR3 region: CASSILAGGPYNEQFV. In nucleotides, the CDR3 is TGTGCCAGCAGCATACTAGCGGGCGGTCCCTACAATGAGCAGTTCGTC.

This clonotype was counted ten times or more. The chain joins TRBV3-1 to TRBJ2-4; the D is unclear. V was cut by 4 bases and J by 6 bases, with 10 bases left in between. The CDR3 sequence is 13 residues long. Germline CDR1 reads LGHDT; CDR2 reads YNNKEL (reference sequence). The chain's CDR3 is CASSPSTRNIQYF. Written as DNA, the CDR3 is TGTGCCAGCAGCCCCAGCACCCGAAACATTCAGTACTTC.

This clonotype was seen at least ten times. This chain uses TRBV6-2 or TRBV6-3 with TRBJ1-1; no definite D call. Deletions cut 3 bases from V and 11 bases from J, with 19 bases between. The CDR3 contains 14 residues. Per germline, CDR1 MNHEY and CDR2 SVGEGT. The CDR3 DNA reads TGTGCCAGCAGTTATAATGGTGGTGGACTTGCGGCTTTCTTT. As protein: CASSYNGGGLAAFF.

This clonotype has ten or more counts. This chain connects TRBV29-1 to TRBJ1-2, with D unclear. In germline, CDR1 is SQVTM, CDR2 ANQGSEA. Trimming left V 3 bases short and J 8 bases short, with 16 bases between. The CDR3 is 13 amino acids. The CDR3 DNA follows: TGCAGCGTTGAGCCAGGTCTTTCGGTGGGCTACACCTTC. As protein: CSVEPGLSVGYTF.

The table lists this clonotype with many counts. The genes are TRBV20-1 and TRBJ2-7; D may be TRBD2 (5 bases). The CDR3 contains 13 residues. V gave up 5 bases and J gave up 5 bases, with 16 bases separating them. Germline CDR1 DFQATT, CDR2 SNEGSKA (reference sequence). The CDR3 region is CSAHQAGSHEQYF. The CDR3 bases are TGCAGTGCTCACCAGGCGGGTTCCCACGAGCAGTACTTC.

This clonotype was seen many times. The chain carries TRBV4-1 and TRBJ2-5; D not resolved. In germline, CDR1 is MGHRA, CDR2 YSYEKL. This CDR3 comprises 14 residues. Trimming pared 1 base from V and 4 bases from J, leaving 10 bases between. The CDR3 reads CASSQVHLVETQYF. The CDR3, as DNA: TGCGCCAGCAGCCAAGTCCACCTAGTAGAGACCCAGTACTTC.

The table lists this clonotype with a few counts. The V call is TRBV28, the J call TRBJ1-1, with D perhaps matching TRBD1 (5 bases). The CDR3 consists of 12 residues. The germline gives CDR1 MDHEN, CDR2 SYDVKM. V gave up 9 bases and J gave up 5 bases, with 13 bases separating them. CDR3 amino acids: CASALGGTEAFF. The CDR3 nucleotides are TGTGCCAGTGCCCTGGGGGGGACTGAAGCTTTCTTT.

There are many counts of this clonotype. For the CDR3, the DNA is TGCAGTGCTAGAGATGGACTAGCGGGGGGTTACAATGAGCAGTTCTTC. As protein: CSARDGLAGGYNEQFF. The chain carries TRBV20-1 and TRBJ2-1; 14 bases fit TRBD2. J gave up 4 bases and V 0 bases, and 2 bases lay outside the gene matches. Germline-derived CDR1 and CDR2 are DFQATT and SNEGSKA (reference sequence). The CDR3 contains 16 residues.

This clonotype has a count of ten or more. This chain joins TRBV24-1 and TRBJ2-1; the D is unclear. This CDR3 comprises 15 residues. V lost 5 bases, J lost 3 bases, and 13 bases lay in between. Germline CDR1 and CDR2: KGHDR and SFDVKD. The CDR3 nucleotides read TGTGCCACCAGTGCTTGGGGTGCCGACTACAATGAGCAGTTCTTC. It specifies CATSAWGADYNEQFF.

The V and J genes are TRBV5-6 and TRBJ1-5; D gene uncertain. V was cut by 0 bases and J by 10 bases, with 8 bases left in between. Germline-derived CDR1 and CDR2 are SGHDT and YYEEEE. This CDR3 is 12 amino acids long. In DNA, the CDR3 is TGTGCCAGCAGCTTGGGCCCGGGTCCCCAGCATTTT. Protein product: CASSLGPGPQHF.

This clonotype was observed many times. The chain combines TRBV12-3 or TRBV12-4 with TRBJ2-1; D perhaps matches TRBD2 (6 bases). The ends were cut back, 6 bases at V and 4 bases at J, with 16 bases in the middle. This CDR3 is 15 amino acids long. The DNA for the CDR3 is TGTGCCAGCAGATCCCGGGACTTCGCTTACAATGAGCAGTTCTTC. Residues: CASRSRDFAYNEQFF.

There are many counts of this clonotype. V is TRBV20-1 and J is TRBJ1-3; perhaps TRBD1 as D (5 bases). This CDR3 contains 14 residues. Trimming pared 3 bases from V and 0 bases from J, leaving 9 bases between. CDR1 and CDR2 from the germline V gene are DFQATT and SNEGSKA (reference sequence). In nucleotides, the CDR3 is TGCAGTGCTAGGAAAGGACACTCTGGAAACACCATATATTTT. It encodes CSARKGHSGNTIYF.

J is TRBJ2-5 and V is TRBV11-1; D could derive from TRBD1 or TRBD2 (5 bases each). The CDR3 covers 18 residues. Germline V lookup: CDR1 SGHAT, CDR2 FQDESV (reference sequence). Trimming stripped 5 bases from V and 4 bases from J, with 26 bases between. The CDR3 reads CASSPRFLAGWPRETQYF. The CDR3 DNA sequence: TGTGCCAGCAGCCCCAGGTTCCTAGCAGGGTGGCCGCGAGAGACCCAGTACTTC.

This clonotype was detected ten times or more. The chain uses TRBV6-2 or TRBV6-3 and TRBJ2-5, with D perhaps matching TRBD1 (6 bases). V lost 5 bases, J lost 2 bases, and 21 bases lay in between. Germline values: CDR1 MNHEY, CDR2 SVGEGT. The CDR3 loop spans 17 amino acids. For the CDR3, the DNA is TGTGCCAGCAGTCAACAGGGAGTGGGGGCAAAACAAGAGACCCAGTACTTC. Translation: CASSQQGVGAKQETQYF.

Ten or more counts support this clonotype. The CDR3: CASSVVGLVTDTQYF. In nucleotides, the CDR3 is TGTGCCAGCAGCGTAGTGGGACTCGTCACAGATACGCAGTATTTT. This chain joins TRBV9 and TRBJ2-3; tentative D call: TRBD2 (6 bases). Germline V gene data show CDR1 as SGDLS and CDR2 as YYNGEE. V was clipped by 0 bases and J by 2 bases, with 10 bases between them. The CDR3 contains 15 residues.

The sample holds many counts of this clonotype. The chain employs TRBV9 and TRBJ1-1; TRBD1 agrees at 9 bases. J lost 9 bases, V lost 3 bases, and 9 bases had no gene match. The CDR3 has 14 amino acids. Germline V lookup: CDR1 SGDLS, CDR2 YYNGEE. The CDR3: CASSGPGTGFQAFF. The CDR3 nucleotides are TGTGCCAGCAGCGGTCCCGGGACAGGGTTTCAAGCTTTCTTT.

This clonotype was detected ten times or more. The DNA for the CDR3 is TGTGCCAGCAGTTACCTAAGTACAGGGGGTACGCAGTATTTT. Translation: CASSYLSTGGTQYF. This rearrangement joins TRBV6-5 to TRBJ2-3; 8 nucleotides match TRBD1. The CDR3 is made up of 14 amino acids. The germline V gene encodes CDR1 MNHEY and CDR2 SVGAGI. J gave up 8 bases and V 2 bases, and 6 bases lay outside the gene matches.

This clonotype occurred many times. CDR3 nucleotide sequence: TGTGCCAGCACCTACCCAAGCACAGATACGCAGTATTTT. Protein: CASTYPSTDTQYF. The chain is built from TRBV28 and TRBJ2-3; D is uncertain. This CDR3 is built from 13 residues. V dropped 7 bases and J dropped 0 bases, with 8 bases sitting between them. Germline-derived CDR1 and CDR2 are MDHEN and SYDVKM.

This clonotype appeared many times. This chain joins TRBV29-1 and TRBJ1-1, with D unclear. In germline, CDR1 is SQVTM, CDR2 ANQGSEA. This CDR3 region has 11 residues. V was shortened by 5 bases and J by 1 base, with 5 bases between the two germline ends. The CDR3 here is CSVSKNTEAFF. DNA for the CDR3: TGCAGCGTTTCCAAGAACACTGAAGCTTTCTTT.